A single T cell receptor (beta chain) is shown here with its context. This sample stems from a study of blood T cell repertoires in COVID-19. As for the study in general: PBMCs, B-cell-depleted T cells, or T cells were the source of the cDNA or gDNA that made up the material.

Membership in each cohort depended on participant-reported clinical history. In the authors' methods: Reference gene primer amplification yielded estimated nucleated cell counts. Some clones are missing from TCRdb's copy, which holds only in-frame ones; the method was immunoSEQ multiplex PCR. The V and J calls and the clone size are those of that table, but D and trimming were determined from the DNA. Of 330,000 or so clones listed, about 92% were seen once; the top ten hold less than 20%. Germline V gene lookup returns CDR1 LNHDA and CDR2 SQIVND (reference sequence). With 7 bases clipped from V and 1 base from J, the junction kept 8 bases outside the gene matches. This CDR3 is built from 15 residues.

The sequence came from a woman younger than 45 who had recovered from COVID-19. V usage is TRBV19 and J usage is TRBJ1-1; TRBD1 aligns across 8 bases. The sequenced sample consisted of PBMCs or T cells enriched from blood (not recorded which). CDR3 loop: CASTIGTGGNTEAFF. The CDR3 nucleotides are TGTGCCAGTACGATCGGTACAGGGGGGAACACTGAAGCTTTCTTT.